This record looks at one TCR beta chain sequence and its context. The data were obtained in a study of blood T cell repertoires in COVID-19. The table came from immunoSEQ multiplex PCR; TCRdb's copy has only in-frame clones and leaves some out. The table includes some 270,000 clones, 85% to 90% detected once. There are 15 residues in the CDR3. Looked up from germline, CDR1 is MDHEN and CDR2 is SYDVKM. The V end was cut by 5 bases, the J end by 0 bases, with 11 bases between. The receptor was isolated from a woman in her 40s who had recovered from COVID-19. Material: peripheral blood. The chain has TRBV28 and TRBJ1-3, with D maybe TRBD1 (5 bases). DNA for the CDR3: TGTGCCAGCAGTCCACGGGGGATCTCTGGAAACACCATATATTTT. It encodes CASSPRGISGNTIYF.